This T cell receptor beta chain was sequenced during a study of blood T cells in healthy people across ages. This CDR3 spans 13 amino acids. Germline CDR1 is LNHNV and CDR2 is YYDKDF (reference sequence). The second PCR ran about 6 to 11 cycles with a sample-barcoded 5' primer and J-beta primers. Each cDNA was tagged by a template-switch adaptor containing 12 random nucleotides. MiXCR, applied by TCRdb to the 5' RACE reads, yields one record per CDR3 protein. The sample consists of 600,000 to 1,000,000 distinct CDR3 sequences, about 25% of them appearing once. This clonotype was found a few times. This sequence may be a read error, since a much larger clone differs from it by one base. The sample was also linked to a second study, of T cells of mothers and their children. That study reports: Unrelated mother-child pairs always had slightly, but never significantly, lower normalized overlap than related pairs.

This TCR derives from a boy younger than 18 in good health. This sequence joins TRBV15 and TRBJ2-5; perhaps TRBD1 as D (5 bases). The end of the DNA fits TRBJ2-7 better, so the J call may be wrong. The sequencing sample was made of blood. The CDR3 bases are TGTGCCGCCAGCACAGGTAGCAACTACGAGCAGTACTTC. It codes for CAASTGSNYEQYF.